The 31 T cell receptor beta chains below all came from one sample that was sequenced in a study of human T cells and chemical hapten exposure. One entry per CDR3 protein, called by TCRdb with MiXCR from the RACE reads. The table includes about 140,000 distinct CDR3 sequences, roughly 12% detected once. Time point defined: patch test 2, 6 weeks after DPC sensitization. Treatment in this sample: therapeutic diphenylcyclopropenone sensitization with weekly scalp DPC. The material sequenced was whole blood, taken in connection with sensitization to the hapten diphenylcyclopropenone (DPC). These receptors originate from a woman aged 45-60 years with alopecia areata. Some clones in this sample may be carry-over from other donors' samples.

The table lists this clonotype with a few counts. The chain joins TRBV6-1 to TRBJ1-5; D is possibly TRBD1 (5 bases). V dropped 3 bases and J dropped 3 bases, with 9 bases sitting between them. Germline values: CDR1 MNHNS, CDR2 SASEGT. The CDR3 totals 14 residues. The CDR3 is CASSDRGDNQPQHF. CDR3 nucleotide sequence: TGTGCCAGCAGTGATAGGGGCGACAATCAGCCCCAGCATTTT.

V is TRBV20-1 and J is TRBJ2-1; D may be TRBD1 (6 bases). CDR3 size: 15 residues. In germline, CDR1 is DFQATT, CDR2 SNEGSKA (reference sequence). V lost 1 base and J 9 bases, leaving 19 bases between the germline ends. For the CDR3, the DNA is TGCAGTGCTAGAGTGAGTGAGGGACACAACCCTGAGCAGTTCTTC. Residues: CSARVSEGHNPEQFF.

The J gene is TRBJ2-1, the V gene TRBV5-4; 11 bases agree with TRBD2. The V gene's germline CDR1 is SGHNT and CDR2 YYREEE (reference sequence). This CDR3 has 16 amino acids. The V segment lost 3 bases and the J segment 5 bases; nucleotides outside the gene matches: 7. Here the CDR3 reads CASSYNSGRAHNEQFF. CDR3 DNA: TGTGCCAGCAGCTACAATAGCGGGAGGGCCCACAATGAGCAGTTCTTC.

This clonotype was detected ten times or more. The chain carries TRBV7-8 and TRBJ2-3; TRBD2 matches 14 bases. The CDR3 length is 18 residues. Trimming removed 4 bases from V and 5 bases from J; junction bases left unmatched: 11. Germline CDR1 and CDR2: SGHVS and FQNEAQ. CDR3 nucleotide sequence: TGTGCCAGCAGCTCAGGACTAGCGGGAGGAGGGGTAGTAGATACGCAGTATTTT. Translating it yields CASSSGLAGGGVVDTQYF.

This chain links TRBV7-3 with TRBJ1-1; D is undetermined. Germline CDR1 reads SGHTA; CDR2 reads FQGTGA. This CDR3 has 16 amino acids. The V end was cut by 5 bases, the J end by 6 bases, with 22 bases between. The CDR3 DNA sequence: TGTGCCAGCAGCCCTAACCACCTCCCCGACTTGGCTGAAGCTTTCTTT. Translating it yields CASSPNHLPDLAEAFF. Supplemented by reference TRBV7-3 and TRBJ1-1, the full variable domain reads GAGVSQTPSNKVTEKGKYVELRCDPISGHTALYWYRQSLGQGPEFLIYFQGTGAADDSGLPNDRFFAVRPEGSVSTLKIQRTERGDSAVYLCASSPNHLPDLAEAFFGQGTRLTVV.

This clonotype was detected ten times or more. The CDR3 reads CATSTPSRGSYGYTF. The CDR3 region has the DNA TGTGCCACCAGCACCCCCTCGAGGGGATCCTATGGCTACACCTTC. The chain carries TRBV15 and TRBJ1-2, with D perhaps matching TRBD1 (5 bases). CDR3 length: 15 amino acids. V lost 4 bases and J lost 4, with 16 bases in between. CDR1 and CDR2 (germline): LNHNV, YYDKDF (reference sequence).

This clonotype has at least ten counts. The CDR3 here is CASNLGTRWERNEKLFF. For the CDR3, the DNA is TGTGCCAGTAACCTCGGGACAAGGTGGGAAAGGAACGAAAAACTGTTTTTT. The genes are TRBV19 and TRBJ1-4, with D possibly matching TRBD1 (6 bases). The CDR3 runs 17 residues. Germline V lookup: CDR1 LNHDA, CDR2 SQIVND (reference sequence). V lost 7 bases, J lost 8 bases, and 26 bases lay in between.

This clonotype appeared a few times. The chain has TRBV2 and TRBJ2-5, with TRBD2 identical over 10 bases. The CDR3 runs to 15 residues. V gave up 5 bases and J gave up 6 bases; unmatched junction bases: 9. CDR1 is SNHLY and CDR2 is FYNNEI in the germline V gene. The CDR3 DNA is TGTGCCAGCAGTCCTCTAGCGGGAGAGGGAAAGACCCAGTACTTC. This codes for CASSPLAGEGKTQYF.

The chain links TRBV20-1 to TRBJ2-7; the match to TRBD1 covers 9 bases. The CDR3 totals 13 residues. Germline V lookup: CDR1 DFQATT, CDR2 SNEGSKA (reference sequence). V gave up 3 bases and J gave up 4 bases; unmatched junction bases: 4. CDR3 sequence (DNA): TGCAGTGCTAGTACAGGGGGCGTGTACGAGCAGTACTTC. As protein: CSASTGGVYEQYF.

This clonotype was detected only a few times. This chain links TRBV29-1 with TRBJ2-3, with 9 bases aligning to TRBD1. J lost 5 bases, V lost 7 bases, and 10 bases had no gene match. The CDR3 contains 14 residues. In germline, CDR1 is SQVTM, CDR2 ANQGSEA. This chain's CDR3 is CSADGQGPGDTQYF. The CDR3 DNA sequence: TGCAGCGCCGACGGACAGGGGCCGGGAGATACGCAGTATTTT.

This clonotype was recorded at least ten times. V and J are TRBV29-1 and TRBJ2-4; D unresolved. The CDR3 spans 13 residues. Trimming shortened V by 7 bases and J by 3 bases, and 13 bases separated the two germline ends. From germline, CDR1 is SQVTM and CDR2 ANQGSEA. This CDR3 reads CSAEPASKNIQYF. The CDR3 DNA follows: TGCAGCGCCGAGCCGGCGAGCAAAAACATTCAGTACTTC. The variable domain in full, with the rest retrieved from reference TRBV29-1 and TRBJ2-4, is SAVISQKPSRDICQRGTSLTIQCQVDSQVTMMFWYRQQPGQSLTLIATANQGSEATYESGFVIDKFPISRPNLTFSTLTVSNMSPEDSSIYLCSAEPASKNIQYFGAGTRLSVL.

This clonotype came up a few times. The J gene is TRBJ2-6, the V gene TRBV25-1; D gene uncertain. With 6 bases removed from V and 0 bases from J, the gap between germline ends came to 12 bases. CDR3 length: 16 residues. The germline V gene has CDR1 MGHDK and CDR2 SYGVNS. CDR3 nucleotide sequence: TGTGCCAGCAGGGTGGAAGTCCCCTCTGGGGCCAACGTCCTGACTTTC. This sequence encodes CASRVEVPSGANVLTF.

This clonotype was counted between two and nine times. The rearrangement uses TRBV19 and TRBJ2-7; D possibly corresponds to TRBD2 (6 bases). The CDR3 extends over 16 amino acids. Germline assignment: CDR1 LNHDA and CDR2 SQIVND (reference sequence). Trimming left V 5 bases short and J 9 bases short, with 26 bases between. CDR3 in DNA: TGTGCCAGTAGTCCTCTCTCCGGGACTCTCTCTATCGGGCAGTACTTC. This encodes CASSPLSGTLSIGQYF.

This clonotype was seen repeatedly, ten times or more. The chain combines TRBV4-2 with TRBJ1-5, with 8 bases that match TRBD1. With V trimmed by 4 bases and J by 2 bases, 4 bases remained unmatched. Per the germline V gene, CDR1 is LGHNA and CDR2 is YNFKEQ. The CDR3 is made up of 15 amino acids. In DNA, the CDR3 is TGTGCCAGCAGCCCGACAGGGGTCGGCAATCAGCCCCAGCATTTT. Protein: CASSPTGVGNQPQHF.

In the case of this clonotype: This may stem from a read error, because a much larger clone lies one nucleotide away. The rearrangement links TRBV3-1 to TRBJ2-2; tentatively, D is TRBD2 (5 bases). The CDR3 spans 14 residues. The germline CDR1 and CDR2 sequences are LGHDT and YNNKEL (reference sequence). V lost 5 bases and J 6 bases, leaving 13 bases between the germline ends. CDR3 region: CASSSPGVAGELFF. Here the CDR3 DNA reads TGTGCCAGCAGCTCTCCCGGGGTGGCCGGGGAGCTGTTTTTT.

This clonotype was counted many times. The rearrangement uses TRBV7-6 and TRBJ2-3, with 8 bases matching TRBD1. The germline V gene has CDR1 SGHVS and CDR2 FNYEAQ. V gave up 5 bases and J gave up 0 bases; unmatched junction bases: 13. There are 18 residues in the CDR3. The CDR3 here is CASSPLAGTGTSTDTQYF. The CDR3 DNA sequence: TGTGCCAGCAGCCCACTCGCCGGGACAGGAACTAGCACAGATACGCAGTATTTT.

The chain links TRBV5-4 to TRBJ1-1, with D maybe TRBD1 (5 bases). V was shortened by 4 bases and J by 5 bases, with 21 bases between the two germline ends. The CDR3 totals 16 residues. CDR1 is SGHNT, CDR2 YYREEE, per germline (reference sequence). CDR3 DNA: TGTGCCAGCAGCCGAGGGGACCGGACCTTGAGGACTGAAGCTTTCTTT. It translates to CASSRGDRTLRTEAFF.

The chain couples TRBV12-3 or TRBV12-4 to TRBJ2-1; 9 bases fit TRBD1. V lost 5 bases, J lost 8 bases, and 10 bases stayed unmatched. CDR3 length equals 15 residues. The CDR3: CASSPRGDRVHEQFF. The CDR3, as DNA: TGTGCCAGCAGTCCCCGAGGGGACAGGGTTCATGAGCAGTTCTTC.

This clonotype was recorded at least ten times. The chain combines TRBV7-3 with TRBJ1-1, with TRBD1 matching 8 bases. CDR1 is SGHTA, CDR2 FQGTGA, per germline. The trim removed 1 base at V and 1 base at J, leaving 8 bases unmatched. This CDR3 spans 17 amino acids. CDR3 sequence: CASSLRGQGATNTEAFF. CDR3 sequence (DNA): TGTGCCAGCAGCTTAAGGGGGCAGGGGGCTACGAACACTGAAGCTTTCTTT.

The genes are TRBV20-1 and TRBJ1-1; no definite D call. Per germline, CDR1 DFQATT and CDR2 SNEGSKA (reference sequence). V gave up 6 bases and J gave up 9 bases, with 14 bases separating them. The CDR3 contains 11 residues. CDR3 sequence reads: CSARSQSKAFF. For the CDR3, the DNA is TGCAGTGCCCGTTCCCAGTCAAAAGCTTTCTTT.

J is TRBJ2-1 and V is TRBV3-1, with D perhaps matching TRBD2 (6 bases). V lost 4 bases and J lost 11, with 18 bases in between. The V gene's germline CDR1 is LGHDT and CDR2 YNNKEL (reference sequence). CDR3 length: 14 residues. This chain's CDR3 is CASSRRGVADKQFF. In nucleotides, the CDR3 is TGTGCCAGCAGCCGCCGGGGAGTAGCGGATAAGCAGTTCTTC.

The chain carries TRBV6-2 or TRBV6-3 and TRBJ2-1; 7 bases line up with TRBD2. This CDR3 spans 17 amino acids. The trim removed 1 base at V and 4 bases at J, leaving 10 bases unmatched. CDR1 and CDR2 from the germline V gene are MNHEY and SVGEGT. The CDR3 is CASSYLRPSGPYNEQFF. The CDR3 nucleotides read TGTGCCAGCAGTTACTTAAGGCCTAGCGGTCCGTACAATGAGCAGTTCTTC.

This clonotype was counted once. This may be a read error, as it is one base from a much larger clone. This rearrangement joins TRBV6-5 to TRBJ1-2; D is undetermined. CDR3 length: 13 residues. CDR1 is MNHEY and CDR2 is SVGAGI in the germline V gene. V lost 0 bases and J 9 bases, leaving 11 bases between the germline ends. The CDR3 sequence is CASSYSEGSSYTF. DNA of the CDR3: TGTGCCAGCAGTTACTCGGAAGGGAGTAGCTACACCTTC.

This clonotype showed up many times. The V gene is TRBV6-2 or TRBV6-3, the J gene TRBJ2-1; D is unresolved. Germline CDR1 is MNHEY and CDR2 is SVGEGT. The CDR3 consists of 14 residues. Trimming pared 4 bases from V and 2 bases from J, leaving 9 bases between. This CDR3 reads CASSSQAPYNEQFF. The CDR3 DNA follows: TGTGCCAGCAGTTCCCAGGCCCCCTACAATGAGCAGTTCTTC.

The chain recombines TRBV12-3 or TRBV12-4 with TRBJ1-2, with D possibly TRBD1 on 6 matching bases. V was clipped by 6 bases and J by 0 bases, with 14 bases between them. The CDR3 is 15 amino acids. This CDR3 reads CASRVQGLANYGYTF. CDR3 DNA sequence: TGTGCCAGCAGAGTACAGGGTCTAGCTAACTATGGCTACACCTTC.

In this sample, this clonotype turned up many times. The rearrangement joins TRBV2 to TRBJ1-4; TRBD1 agrees at 7 bases. With V trimmed by 7 bases and J by 5 bases, 13 bases remained unmatched. The germline V gene has CDR1 SNHLY and CDR2 FYNNEI. This CDR3 contains 16 residues. The chain's CDR3 is CASTRDSTGVNEKLFF. The CDR3 DNA follows: TGTGCCAGCACCCGGGACAGCACTGGGGTGAATGAAAAACTGTTTTTT. Combining the CDR3 with reference TRBV2 and TRBJ1-4 gives the whole variable domain EPEVTQTPSHQVTQMGQEVILRCVPISNHLYFYWYRQILGQKVEFLVSFYNNEISEKSEIFDDQFSVERPDGSNFTLKIRSTKLEDSAMYFCASTRDSTGVNEKLFFGSGTQLSVL.

This clonotype has more than one count but fewer than ten. The V gene is TRBV11-1, the J gene TRBJ2-2; tentative D call: TRBD2 (6 bases). Looked up from germline, CDR1 is SGHAT and CDR2 is FQDESV (reference sequence). The CDR3 covers 14 residues. Trimming cost V 8 bases and J 1 base, with 11 bases left between them. In DNA form, the CDR3 reads TGTGCCAGCGGGACTCTACTGAACACCGGGGAGCTGTTTTTT. Amino acids: CASGTLLNTGELFF. Supplemented by reference TRBV11-1 and TRBJ2-2, the full variable domain reads EAEVAQSPRYKITEKSQAVAFWCDPISGHATLYWYRQILGQGPELLVQFQDESVVDDSQLPKDRFSAERLKGVDSTLKIQPAELGDSAMYLCASGTLLNTGELFFGEGSRLTVL.

This clonotype was observed a few times. V is TRBV6-6 and J is TRBJ2-7; no reliable D call. CDR3 length: 13 amino acids. The germline CDR1 and CDR2 sequences are MNHNY and SVGAGI (reference sequence). V lost 7 bases to trimming and J lost 2 bases, with 12 bases between them. The CDR3 DNA follows: TGTGCCAGCAACCCGGTTGGAACCTACGAGCAGTACTTC. Translating it yields CASNPVGTYEQYF.

The chain carries TRBV11-3 and TRBJ1-1; 7 nucleotides line up with TRBD1. The germline CDR1 and CDR2 sequences are SGHNT and YENEEA. This CDR3 is 14 amino acids long. V trimming: 5 bases; J trimming: 12 bases; junction bases outside the gene matches: 15. The CDR3, as DNA: TGTGCCAGCAGCGAGGGGGCAGCGACTCGCTCGCCTTTCTTT. This translates into CASSEGAATRSPFF.

The chain is built from TRBV20-1 and TRBJ2-3, with D tentatively TRBD1 (7 bases). V was cut by 0 bases and J by 2 bases, with 15 bases left in between. The CDR3 sequence is 16 residues long. Per germline, CDR1 DFQATT and CDR2 SNEGSKA (reference sequence). The CDR3 loop is CSARDGGGTYTDTQYF. In DNA form, the CDR3 reads TGCAGTGCTAGAGATGGAGGGGGCACTTACACAGATACGCAGTATTTT.

This clonotype was counted between two and nine times. The chain is built from TRBV10-3 and TRBJ2-1; 14 nucleotides match TRBD2. This CDR3 region has 14 residues. Trimming took 11 bases from V and 9 from J; bases not matched to a gene: 9. Germline CDR1 and CDR2: ENHRY and SYGVKD. The CDR3 DNA is TGTGCCTTGTCCGGGACTAGCGGGAGAGGTGAGCAGTTCTTC. Translation: CALSGTSGRGEQFF.